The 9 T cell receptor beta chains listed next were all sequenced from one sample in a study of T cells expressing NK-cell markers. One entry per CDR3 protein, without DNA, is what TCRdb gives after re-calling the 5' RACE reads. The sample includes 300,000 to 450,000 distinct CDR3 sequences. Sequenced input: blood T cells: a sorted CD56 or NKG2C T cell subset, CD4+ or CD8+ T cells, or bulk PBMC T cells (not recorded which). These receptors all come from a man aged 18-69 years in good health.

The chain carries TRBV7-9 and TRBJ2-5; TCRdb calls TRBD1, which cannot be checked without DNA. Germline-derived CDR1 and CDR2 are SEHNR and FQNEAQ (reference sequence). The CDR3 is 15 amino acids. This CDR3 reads CASSLDGWGRETQYF.

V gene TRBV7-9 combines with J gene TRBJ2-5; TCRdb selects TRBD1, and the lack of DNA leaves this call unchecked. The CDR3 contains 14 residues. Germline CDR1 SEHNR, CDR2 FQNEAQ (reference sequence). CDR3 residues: CASSFRQGGMAQYF. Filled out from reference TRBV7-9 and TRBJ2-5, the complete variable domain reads DTGVSQNPRHKITKRGQNVTFRCDPISEHNRLYWYRQTLGQGPEFLTYFQNEAQLEKSRLLSDRFSAERPKGSFSTLEIQRTEQGDSAMYLCASSFRQGGMAQYFGPGTRLLVL.

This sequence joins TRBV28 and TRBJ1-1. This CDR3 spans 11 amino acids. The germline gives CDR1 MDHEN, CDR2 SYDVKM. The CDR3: CATAYNTEAFF.

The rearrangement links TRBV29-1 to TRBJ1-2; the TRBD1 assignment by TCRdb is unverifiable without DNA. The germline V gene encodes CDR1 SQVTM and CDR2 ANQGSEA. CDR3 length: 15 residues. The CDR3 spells CSAVEGGAGDNGYTF.

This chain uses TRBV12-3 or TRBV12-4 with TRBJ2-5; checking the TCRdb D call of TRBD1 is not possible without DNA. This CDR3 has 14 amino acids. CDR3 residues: CASRRGTVKETQYF.

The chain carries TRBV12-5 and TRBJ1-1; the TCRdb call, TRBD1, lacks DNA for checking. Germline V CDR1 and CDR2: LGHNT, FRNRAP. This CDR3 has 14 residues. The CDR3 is CASGLVGGNTEAFF.

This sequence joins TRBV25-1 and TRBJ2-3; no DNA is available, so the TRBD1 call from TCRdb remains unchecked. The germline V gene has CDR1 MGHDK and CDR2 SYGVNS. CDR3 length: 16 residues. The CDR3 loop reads CASSEGGRGAGDTQYF. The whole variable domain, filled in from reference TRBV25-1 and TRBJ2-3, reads EADIYQTPRYLVIGTGKKITLECSQTMGHDKMYWYQQDPGMELHLIHYSYGVNSTEKGDLSSESTVSRIRTEHFPLTLESARPSHTSQYLCASSEGGRGAGDTQYFGPGTRLTVL.

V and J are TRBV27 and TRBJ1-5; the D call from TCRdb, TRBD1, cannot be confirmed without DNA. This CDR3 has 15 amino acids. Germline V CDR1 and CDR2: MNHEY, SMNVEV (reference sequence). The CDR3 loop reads CASSLRPYSNQPQHF.

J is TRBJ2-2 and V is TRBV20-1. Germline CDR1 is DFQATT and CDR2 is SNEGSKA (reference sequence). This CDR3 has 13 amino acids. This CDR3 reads CSALAQNTGELFF.